This T cell receptor beta chain emerged from a study of cytomegalovirus exposure and HLA in healthy donors. The PCR contained 60 Vbeta and 13 Jbeta primers. Generated by immunoSEQ multiplex PCR, the TCRdb table keeps only in-frame clones and is missing some. The table includes about 130,000 clones, roughly 84% detected once. The CDR3 loop spans 16 amino acids. The origin of this receptor is a woman younger than 35 in good health and CMV-seropositive. The rearrangement joins TRBV21-1 to TRBJ1-5; no DNA check was done on the table's D call, TRBD1. TRBV21-1 is shown as a pseudogene. The sample comprised PBMCs. CDR3 sequence reads: CASSNGQVDSNQPQHF. DNA for the CDR3: TGTGCCAGCAGCAATGGACAGGTAGATAGCAATCAGCCCCAGCATTTT.